Each of the 30 T cell receptor beta chains below was sequenced from the same sample in a study of regulatory and conventional T cells in RAG deficiency. Conventional CD4+ T cells were sorted from blood as CD25-low CD127-high cells. The protocol was immunoSEQ multiplex PCR, while the TCRdb copy is restricted to in-frame clones and leaves out a portion. The table lists more than 40,000 clones, more than 80% of them singletons. The same sample was also studied in work on regulatory T cells. That paper adds: The PCR used 52 TRBV and 13 TRBJ primers.

The sequenced sample was CD4+ effector T cells sorted from blood. Every receptor here comes from a human donor in good health.

This clone was observed a handful of times. The sample carries other DNA sequences with the same CDR3. The chain joins TRBV7-2 to TRBJ1-2; TRBD1 is a possible D gene (6 bases). Germline CDR1 SGHTA, CDR2 FQGNSA. The germline V and J ends were trimmed by 3 bases and 3 bases, with 14 bases remaining between them. CDR3 length: 15 residues. CDR3 sequence: CASSLPGGGDYGYTF. CDR3 DNA: TGTGCCAGCAGCTTGCCGGGAGGGGGGGACTATGGCTACACCTTC. Together with reference TRBV7-2 and TRBJ1-2, the CDR3 gives the full variable domain: GAGVSQSPSNKVTEKGKDVELRCDPISGHTALYWYRQSLGQGLEFLIYFQGNSAPDKSGLPSDRFSAERTGGSVSTLTIQRTQQEDSAVYLCASSLPGGGDYGYTFGSGTRLTVV.

J is TRBJ2-5 and V is TRBV5-5; the match to TRBD2 covers 12 bases. Trimming at V came to 6 bases and at J to 2 bases, leaving 5 bases not matched to a gene. CDR3 length: 15 residues. CDR1 is SGHKS, CDR2 YYEKEE, per germline (reference sequence). CDR3 amino acids: CASKALAGGQETQYF. The CDR3 DNA follows: TGTGCCAGCAAGGCCCTAGCGGGGGGGCAAGAGACCCAGTACTTC.

This chain connects TRBV10-3 to TRBJ1-1, with D maybe TRBD1 (5 bases). The germline CDR1 and CDR2 sequences are ENHRY and SYGVKD. The CDR3 has 13 residues. V gave up 3 bases and J gave up 8 bases, with 13 bases separating them. The DNA for the CDR3 is TGTGCCATCAGTGATAAAGGGACGGGAGAAGCTTTCTTT. Translation gives CAISDKGTGEAFF.

This chain connects TRBV7-2 to TRBJ1-5; TRBD1 might be the D (6 bases). V was pared by 1 base and J by 1 base, with 8 bases between. CDR1 is SGHTA, CDR2 FQGNSA, per germline. The CDR3 is 15 amino acids. CDR3 DNA: TGTGCCAGCAGCTTAGGGGGGGCAAGCAATCAGCCCCAGCATTTT. Its protein product is CASSLGGASNQPQHF.

The chain is built from TRBV2 and TRBJ1-1; 7 bases align to TRBD1. V lost 8 bases to trimming and J lost 1 base; unmatched junction nucleotides: 10. The germline CDR1 and CDR2 sequences are SNHLY and FYNNEI. The CDR3 has 15 amino acids. The chain's CDR3 is CASGRLGQRNTEAFF. CDR3 in DNA: TGTGCCAGCGGCCGTCTGGGACAGCGGAACACTGAAGCTTTCTTT.

This clone was seen only a few times. The CDR3, as DNA: TGTGCCTGGAGTGTCGGACGGTATAATTCACCCCTCCACTTT. Protein sequence: CAWSVGRYNSPLHF. The chain has TRBV30 and TRBJ1-6; unclear D gene. V was clipped by 0 bases and J by 4 bases, with 7 bases between them. The length of the CDR3 is 14 residues. The germline gives CDR1 GTSNPN, CDR2 SVGIG (reference sequence).

V usage is TRBV11-3 and J usage is TRBJ2-2; possible D gene TRBD2, 5 bases. CDR3 size: 16 residues. Trimming removed 1 base at V and 0 bases at J, with 9 bases between. From germline, CDR1 is SGHNT and CDR2 YENEEA. In DNA form, the CDR3 reads TGTGCCAGCAGCTTAGGCGGAGCGGCGAACACCGGGGAGCTGTTTTTT. Its translation: CASSLGGAANTGELFF.

V and J are TRBV18 and TRBJ1-1, with D tentatively TRBD1 (5 bases). The CDR3 is 15 residues long. CDR1 and CDR2 from the germline V gene are KGHSH and LQKENI. V was pared by 5 bases and J by 10 bases, with 23 bases between. The chain's CDR3 is CASSSDVLGVPPAFF. CDR3 nucleotides: TGTGCCAGCTCATCCGACGTCCTGGGGGTCCCCCCAGCTTTCTTT.

The rearrangement joins TRBV10-1 to TRBJ2-7; D is perhaps TRBD1 (5 bases). V was trimmed by 3 bases and J by 3 bases, leaving 21 bases between them. Germline CDR1 is WNHNN and CDR2 is SYGVQD (reference sequence). The CDR3 totals 17 residues. The CDR3 region is CASSDSTRRTTNYEQYF. CDR3 coding DNA: TGCGCCAGCAGTGATTCAACCCGAAGGACAACGAACTACGAGCAGTACTTC.

V is TRBV6-5 and J is TRBJ1-5; 9 bases agree with TRBD1. The CDR3 is made up of 14 amino acids. With 5 bases clipped from V and 3 bases from J, the junction kept 2 bases outside the gene matches. The germline gives CDR1 MNHEY, CDR2 SVGAGI. The CDR3 bases are TGTGCCAGCAGTGAACAGGGGGCCAATCAGCCCCAGCATTTT. This codes for CASSEQGANQPQHF.

Remarks on this clone: Sequence at one end of the junction differs from germline and may be a read error. The chain employs TRBV2 and TRBJ1-6; 7 bases line up with TRBD1. Germline loops: CDR1 SNHLY, CDR2 FYNNEI. The CDR3 runs to 13 residues. CDR3: CASNEQGSSPLHF. The CDR3 bases are TGTGCCAGCAATGAACAGGGGAGCTCACCCCTCCACTTT.

This sequence joins TRBV9 and TRBJ2-3, with a possible D match to TRBD2 (5 bases). Germline loops: CDR1 SGDLS, CDR2 YYNGEE. V was cut by 0 bases and J by 2 bases, with 10 bases left in between. There are 15 residues in the CDR3. The chain's CDR3 is CASSVGGLFTDTQYF. CDR3 nucleotides: TGTGCCAGCAGCGTAGGAGGGCTTTTCACAGATACGCAGTATTTT.

The V gene is TRBV19, the J gene TRBJ1-5, with 8 bases identical to TRBD1. Germline assignment: CDR1 LNHDA and CDR2 SQIVND (reference sequence). With V trimmed by 3 bases and J by 5 bases, 6 bases remained unmatched. The CDR3 has 15 residues. CDR3 nucleotide sequence: TGTGCCAGTAGTATCGGACAGGGACCCCATCAGCCCCAGCATTTT. Protein product: CASSIGQGPHQPQHF.

The table lists this clone with a few counts. The gene calls are TRBV10-3 and TRBJ1-1, with D unclear. The V and J ends lost 6 bases and 0 bases respectively, with 8 bases between them. CDR1 and CDR2 from the germline V gene are ENHRY and SYGVKD. This CDR3 spans 13 amino acids. CDR3 DNA sequence: TGTGCCATCAGCCGGACGGTGAACACTGAAGCTTTCTTT. Its translation: CAISRTVNTEAFF.

J is TRBJ1-5 and V is TRBV28; TRBD1 matches 8 bases. CDR1 is MDHEN, CDR2 SYDVKM, per germline. V trimming: 4 bases; J trimming: 3 bases; junction bases outside the gene matches: 2. There are 14 residues in the CDR3. The CDR3 sequence: CASSWGQVNQPQHF. CDR3 nucleotides: TGTGCCAGCAGTTGGGGACAGGTCAATCAGCCCCAGCATTTT.

V usage is TRBV19 and J usage is TRBJ2-5; D call uncertain. The CDR3 totals 15 residues. V lost 3 bases to trimming and J lost 2 bases, with 13 bases between them. Germline V gene data show CDR1 as LNHDA and CDR2 as SQIVND (reference sequence). CDR3 sequence (DNA): TGTGCCAGTAGTATGAGAGGCTCTGGGCAAGAGACCCAGTACTTC. This gives the protein CASSMRGSGQETQYF.

The genes are TRBV18 and TRBJ2-7; TRBD2 is a possible D gene (5 bases). This CDR3 contains 16 residues. Per germline, CDR1 KGHSH and CDR2 LQKENI. Trimming took 4 bases from V and 3 from J, leaving 19 bases between them. As DNA, the CDR3 is TGTGCCAGCTCACTCTCTGGCCGGGGATCTTACTACGAGCAGTACTTC. Translation gives CASSLSGRGSYYEQYF.

The chain combines TRBV7-3 with TRBJ2-3; possibly TRBD1 for D (5 bases). Germline V gives CDR1 SGHTA, CDR2 FQGTGA. CDR3 length: 16 residues. Trimming removed 5 bases from V and 2 bases from J, with 17 bases in between. CDR3 loop: CASSPKTVEDTDTQYF. The CDR3 bases are TGTGCCAGCAGCCCCAAGACAGTTGAGGACACAGATACGCAGTATTTT.

V gene TRBV7-9 combines with J gene TRBJ1-4; D gene unclear. Germline V gives CDR1 SEHNR, CDR2 FQNEAQ (reference sequence). CDR3 size: 14 residues. Trimming cost V 5 bases and J 3 bases, with 10 bases left between them. In nucleotides, the CDR3 is TGTGCCAGCAGCCCCGGTAACTCTAATGAAAAACTGTTTTTT. Translating it yields CASSPGNSNEKLFF.

The gene calls are TRBV6-6 and TRBJ1-1; no firm D call. Germline assignment: CDR1 MNHNY and CDR2 SVGAGI (reference sequence). The CDR3 runs 14 residues. V lost 3 bases to trimming and J lost 6 bases, with 14 bases between them. The CDR3, as DNA: TGTGCCAGCAGTTATTCAAGGACGTCCGCTGAAGCTTTCTTT. Encoded protein: CASSYSRTSAEAFF.

This chain links TRBV5-1 with TRBJ1-1; D perhaps matches TRBD1 (5 bases). The germline V gene encodes CDR1 SGHRS and CDR2 YFSETQ. V dropped 0 bases and J dropped 4 bases, with 22 bases sitting between them. This CDR3 has 18 amino acids. The CDR3 DNA reads TGCGCCAGCAGCTTGGTCGGGGGTATGGGAGATTTTCGCACTGAAGCTTTCTTT. This gives the protein CASSLVGGMGDFRTEAFF.

Worth noting for this clone: A junction end diverges from the germline sequence, so it may reflect a read error. The chain couples TRBV5-1 to TRBJ1-2; D possibly corresponds to TRBD1 (5 bases). Germline CDR1 SGHRS, CDR2 YFSETQ. The CDR3 is made up of 15 amino acids. CDR3 protein: CASSLGDSANYGYTF. The CDR3 region has the DNA TGCGCCAGCAGTTTGGGTGACAGCGCTAACTATGGCTACACCTTC.

V is TRBV6-5 and J is TRBJ2-1, with a weak D call TRBD1 (5 bases). This CDR3 comprises 14 residues. Germline V gives CDR1 MNHEY, CDR2 SVGAGI. Trimming removed 2 bases at V and 8 bases at J, with 13 bases between. CDR3 in amino acids: CASSYDRNNDEQFF. In nucleotides, the CDR3 is TGTGCCAGCAGTTACGACAGAAACAACGATGAGCAGTTCTTC.

The chain links TRBV14 to TRBJ1-2, with D possibly matching TRBD1 (5 bases). This CDR3 is 16 amino acids long. Trimming shortened V by 4 bases and J by 10 bases, and 25 bases separated the two germline ends. Germline loops: CDR1 SGHDN, CDR2 FVKESK. CDR3 residues: CASSPLIGTDQFAYTF. In nucleotides, the CDR3 is TGTGCCAGCAGCCCCCTTATAGGGACCGACCAATTTGCCTACACCTTC.

In nucleotides, the CDR3 is TGTGCCTGGAGTGTAAATTATAACACTGAAGCTTTCTTT. As protein: CAWSVNYNTEAFF. The chain joins TRBV30 to TRBJ1-1; the D is unclear. V lost 0 bases, J lost 2 bases, and 7 bases lay in between. The CDR3 covers 13 residues. CDR1 and CDR2 from the germline V gene are GTSNPN and SVGIG (reference sequence). The variable domain in full, with the rest retrieved from reference TRBV30 and TRBJ1-1, is SQTIHQWPATLVQPVGSPLSLECTVEGTSNPNLYWYRQAAGRGLQLLFYSVGIGQISSEVPQNLSASRPQDRQFILSSKKLLLSDSGFYLCAWSVNYNTEAFFGQGTRLTVV.

This clone was seen a few times. The chain employs TRBV18 and TRBJ1-3; no clear D gene. V was clipped by 0 bases and J by 4 bases, with 10 bases between them. The CDR3 covers 15 residues. Germline CDR1 is KGHSH and CDR2 is LQKENI. CDR3 sequence reads: CASSPPRRMGNTIYF. As DNA, the CDR3 is TGTGCCAGCTCACCACCACGGCGAATGGGAAACACCATATATTTT.

The chain employs TRBV6-1 and TRBJ1-5; the D is unclear. This CDR3 is built from 14 residues. V was shortened by 11 bases and J by 2 bases, with 16 bases between the two germline ends. Per the germline V gene, CDR1 is MNHNS and CDR2 is SASEGT. The CDR3 reads CAGKDGVGNQPQHF. CDR3 sequence (DNA): TGTGCCGGCAAGGATGGGGTAGGCAATCAGCCCCAGCATTTT.

The V gene is TRBV5-1, the J gene TRBJ1-5; D not resolved. The V gene lost 4 bases and the J gene lost 0 bases, with 8 bases spanning the gap. This CDR3 comprises 14 residues. Germline V lookup: CDR1 SGHRS, CDR2 YFSETQ. The CDR3: CASSPGDSNQPQHF. Written as DNA, the CDR3 is TGCGCCAGCAGCCCGGGAGATAGCAATCAGCCCCAGCATTTT. Full variable domain (missing parts from reference TRBV5-1 and TRBJ1-5): KAGVTQTPRYLIKTRGQQVTLSCSPISGHRSVSWYQQTPGQGLQFLFEYFSETQRNKGNFPGRFSGRQFSNSRSEMNVSTLELGDSALYLCASSPGDSNQPQHFGDGTRLSIL.

This chain connects TRBV29-1 to TRBJ2-5; TRBD2 agrees at 9 bases. The CDR3 sequence is 12 residues long. The germline CDR1 and CDR2 sequences are SQVTM and ANQGSEA. The V gene end was trimmed by 7 bases and the J gene end by 5 bases; junction bases not matched to a gene: 5. CDR3 sequence: CSASGLAETQYF. In DNA, the CDR3 is TGCAGCGCATCGGGACTAGCTGAGACCCAGTACTTC.

J is TRBJ2-6 and V is TRBV30; D unresolved. Germline assignment: CDR1 GTSNPN and CDR2 SVGIG (reference sequence). This CDR3 region has 15 residues. V was pared by 7 bases and J by 0 bases, with 13 bases between. CDR3 region: CASRQRASGANVLTF. The CDR3 DNA is TGTGCCTCACGACAAAGGGCCTCTGGGGCCAACGTCCTGACTTTC.